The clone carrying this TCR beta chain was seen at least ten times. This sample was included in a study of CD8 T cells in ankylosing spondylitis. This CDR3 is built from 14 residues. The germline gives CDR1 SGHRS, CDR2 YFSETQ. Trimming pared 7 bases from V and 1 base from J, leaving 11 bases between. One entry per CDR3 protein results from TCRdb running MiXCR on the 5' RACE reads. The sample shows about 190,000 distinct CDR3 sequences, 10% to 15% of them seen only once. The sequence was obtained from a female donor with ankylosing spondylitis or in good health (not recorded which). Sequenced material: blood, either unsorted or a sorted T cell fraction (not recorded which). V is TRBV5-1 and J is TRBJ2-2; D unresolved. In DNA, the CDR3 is TGCGCCAGCGGAGTTAGTTTGAACACCGGGGAGCTGTTTTTT. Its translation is CASGVSLNTGELFF.